The sequence of this T cell receptor beta chain was determined in a study of T-cell memory formation after mild COVID-19. MiXCR was run by TCRdb on the 5' RACE reads, yielding one entry per CDR3 protein. Of a few hundred thousand distinct CDR3 sequences listed, approximately 14% are singletons. Trimming removed 0 bases from V and 10 bases from J, with 8 bases in between. The CDR3 has 13 residues. The germline CDR1 and CDR2 sequences are SGHDT and YYEEEE. The V gene is TRBV5-6, the J gene TRBJ1-6, with D unresolved. This TCR derives from a man younger than 35 who had mild COVID-19 (a few samples of this study predate the infection). Cell type and time point are not known. The sequenced material came from PBMCs or a T cell subset sorted from them (not recorded which). CDR3 in amino acids: CASSLDRKSPLHF. CDR3 coding DNA: TGTGCCAGCAGCTTGGATAGGAAGTCACCCCTCCACTTT.